Listed here are 28 T cell receptor beta chains from one sample, sequenced in a study of CD8+ T cells in alopecia areata. Extraction and reverse transcription of RNA yielded cDNA as the sequencing template. TCRdb keeps only in-frame clones here, not all; method: immunoSEQ multiplex PCR. The sample lists 140,000 to 150,000 clones; roughly three fifths were seen once. The sequencing here drew on CD4+ T cells sorted from blood, taken at week 0. The receptors here all came from a human donor with alopecia areata.

This clone has only a few counts. The rearrangement joins TRBV30 to TRBJ1-6, with D hard to call. The V and J ends lost 3 bases and 7 bases respectively, with 10 bases between them. The CDR3 runs 13 residues. Looked up from germline, CDR1 is GTSNPN and CDR2 is SVGIG (reference sequence). This CDR3 is CAWSVGFNSPLHF. The DNA of the CDR3 is TGTGCCTGGAGCGTGGGATTCAATTCACCCCTCCACTTT.

The chain combines TRBV5-1 with TRBJ2-4, with TRBD1 identical over 7 bases. The CDR3 extends over 17 amino acids. Germline values: CDR1 SGHRS, CDR2 YFSETQ. V dropped 4 bases and J dropped 3; count of bases not matched to a gene: 13. CDR3 DNA sequence: TGCGCCAGCAGCGGGGGACAGCCGCTATCGAGCAAAAACATTCAGTACTTC. This sequence encodes CASSGGQPLSSKNIQYF. The complete variable domain, with remaining parts taken from reference TRBV5-1 and TRBJ2-4, reads KAGVTQTPRYLIKTRGQQVTLSCSPISGHRSVSWYQQTPGQGLQFLFEYFSETQRNKGNFPGRFSGRQFSNSRSEMNVSTLELGDSALYLCASSGGQPLSSKNIQYFGAGTRLSVL.

This chain uses TRBV27 with TRBJ1-2, with no clear D. The CDR3 sequence is 14 residues long. V lost 5 bases and J 4 bases, leaving 14 bases between the germline ends. CDR1 and CDR2 (germline): MNHEY, SMNVEV (reference sequence). The CDR3 protein is CASSPREGFYGYTF. DNA of the CDR3: TGTGCCAGCAGTCCCCGGGAAGGCTTCTATGGCTACACCTTC.

CDR3 nucleotides: TGTGCCAGCAGTTTGGGGGGGGACCCGAGTTTGAGTGGTGAGCAGTTCTTC. Translated: CASSLGGDPSLSGEQFF. The chain combines TRBV28 with TRBJ2-1; 7 bases are a match to TRBD2. Germline-derived CDR1 and CDR2 are MDHEN and SYDVKM. V was clipped by 3 bases and J by 9 bases; unmatched bases: 17. There are 17 residues in the CDR3.

CDR3 sequence (DNA): TGCGCCAGCAGGGAAGGACAGAACACTGAAGCTTTCTTT. It translates to CASREGQNTEAFF. The chain combines TRBV5-1 with TRBJ1-1; D is perhaps TRBD1 (5 bases). The length of the CDR3 is 13 residues. The germline CDR1 and CDR2 sequences are SGHRS and YFSETQ. V shed 5 bases and J shed 1 base, with 9 bases lying between them.

This clone was recorded many times. V is TRBV7-2 and J is TRBJ2-3, with D hard to call. Per germline, CDR1 SGHTA and CDR2 FQGNSA. V was shortened by 1 base and J by 1 base, with 9 bases between the two germline ends. CDR3 length: 15 residues. CDR3 residues: CASSLELIGTDTQYF. The CDR3 region has the DNA TGTGCCAGCAGCTTAGAGCTAATAGGCACAGATACGCAGTATTTT. Drawing the rest from reference TRBV7-2 and TRBJ2-3, the complete variable domain is GAGVSQSPSNKVTEKGKDVELRCDPISGHTALYWYRQSLGQGLEFLIYFQGNSAPDKSGLPSDRFSAERTGGSVSTLTIQRTQQEDSAVYLCASSLELIGTDTQYFGPGTRLTVL.

The rearrangement uses TRBV2 and TRBJ2-1, with 7 bases aligning to TRBD2. Germline loops: CDR1 SNHLY, CDR2 FYNNEI. Losses at the gene ends were 6 bases for V and 3 bases for J; bases not matched to a gene: 5. This CDR3 has 14 amino acids. DNA for the CDR3: TGTGCCAGCAGCCGGACTAGAGGCTACAATGAGCAGTTCTTC. Its protein product is CASSRTRGYNEQFF.

This chain links TRBV29-1 with TRBJ2-2, with unresolved D. The CDR3 spans 12 residues. Per the germline V gene, CDR1 is SQVTM and CDR2 is ANQGSEA. With 2 bases removed from V and 5 bases from J, the gap between germline ends came to 6 bases. CDR3 bases: TGCAGCGTTGAAAAGGGAACCGGGGAGCTGTTTTTT. Residues: CSVEKGTGELFF.

Comments on this clone: Other DNA sequences in this sample translate to the same CDR3. The V gene is TRBV30, the J gene TRBJ1-1, with 8 bases identical to TRBD1. The CDR3 has 14 amino acids. With V trimmed by 2 bases and J by 0 bases, 2 bases remained unmatched. CDR1 GTSNPN and CDR2 SVGIG come from the germline V gene (reference sequence). The CDR3 DNA is TGTGCCTGGAGTCGACAGGGGATGAACACTGAAGCTTTCTTT. As protein: CAWSRQGMNTEAFF.

The genes are TRBV19 and TRBJ2-7, with TRBD1 matching 10 bases. The CDR3 loop spans 13 amino acids. V trimming: 7 bases; J trimming: 2 bases; junction bases outside the gene matches: 2. The germline gives CDR1 LNHDA, CDR2 SQIVND (reference sequence). In nucleotides, the CDR3 is TGTGCCAGTACGGGACAGGGGACCTACGAGCAGTACTTC. Translated: CASTGQGTYEQYF.

This sequence joins TRBV6-5 and TRBJ2-7; TRBD1 matches at 8 bases. CDR3 length: 15 residues. V lost 5 bases and J lost 0; bases outside the gene matches: 6. Germline CDR1 MNHEY, CDR2 SVGAGI. CDR3 amino acids: CASSLYRGSSYEQYF. The DNA of the CDR3 is TGTGCCAGCAGTCTTTACAGGGGGAGCTCCTACGAGCAGTACTTC.

This clone was counted between two and nine times. The chain employs TRBV7-2 and TRBJ2-5; a weak D match, TRBD1 (5 bases). Per the germline V gene, CDR1 is SGHTA and CDR2 is FQGNSA. Deletions cut 2 bases from V and 2 bases from J, with 9 bases between. The CDR3 has 14 amino acids. The CDR3 bases are TGTGCCAGCAGCTTAAATGGGGCACAAGAGACCCAGTACTTC. It specifies CASSLNGAQETQYF.

The V gene is TRBV4-1, the J gene TRBJ2-1, with 7 bases identical to TRBD2. After removal of 5 bases from V and 4 bases from J, the junction contained 11 bases not matched to a gene. This CDR3 contains 16 residues. Germline CDR1 MGHRA, CDR2 YSYEKL. CDR3: CASSDAGRGGYNEQFF. CDR3 nucleotides: TGCGCCAGCAGCGACGCGGGGCGCGGGGGTTACAATGAGCAGTTCTTC.

The chain links TRBV2 to TRBJ1-5; D may be TRBD1 (6 bases). The CDR3 totals 14 residues. Germline loops: CDR1 SNHLY, CDR2 FYNNEI. V lost 2 bases and J 7 bases, leaving 12 bases between the germline ends. CDR3 DNA: TGTGCCAGCAGTGAATTGGGACATGGACAGCCCCAGCATTTT. Translated: CASSELGHGQPQHF. Full variable domain (missing parts from reference TRBV2 and TRBJ1-5): EPEVTQTPSHQVTQMGQEVILRCVPISNHLYFYWYRQILGQKVEFLVSFYNNEISEKSEIFDDQFSVERPDGSNFTLKIRSTKLEDSAMYFCASSELGHGQPQHFGDGTRLSIL.

CDR3 sequence reads: CAVPGLNPSYEQYF. The CDR3 region has the DNA TGTGCCGTCCCCGGACTGAACCCTTCCTACGAGCAGTACTTC. V usage is TRBV27 and J usage is TRBJ2-7; D may be TRBD2 (5 bases). Trimming took 11 bases from V and 1 from J, leaving 18 bases between them. CDR1 and CDR2 (germline): MNHEY, SMNVEV (reference sequence). The length of the CDR3 is 14 residues.

CDR3 in DNA: TGCGCCAGCAGGAGATTCGACACTGAAGCTTTCTTT. Translated: CASRRFDTEAFF. This chain joins TRBV4-1 and TRBJ1-1; D gene uncertain. The CDR3 covers 12 residues. Per the germline V gene, CDR1 is MGHRA and CDR2 is YSYEKL. Trimming cost V 6 bases and J 3 bases, with 8 bases left between them.

This clone was detected only once. The rearrangement links TRBV10-3 to TRBJ2-7; tentative D call: TRBD1 (5 bases). V lost 0 bases, J lost 6 bases, and 9 bases lay in between. Germline CDR1 reads ENHRY; CDR2 reads SYGVKD. The CDR3 spans 13 residues. Here the CDR3 reads CAISESGPAEQYF. The CDR3, as DNA: TGTGCCATCAGTGAGTCGGGGCCGGCCGAGCAGTACTTC.

V is TRBV29-1 and J is TRBJ2-3, with TRBD1 matching over 8 bases. The V gene's germline CDR1 is SQVTM and CDR2 ANQGSEA. V lost 4 bases to trimming and J lost 1 base; unmatched junction nucleotides: 4. The length of the CDR3 is 14 residues. The CDR3 spells CSVGPGQGTDTQYF. CDR3 nucleotide sequence: TGCAGCGTTGGACCGGGACAGGGCACAGATACGCAGTATTTT.

This chain uses TRBV7-2 with TRBJ1-1; D is unclear. CDR3 length: 11 residues. Germline V gene sequence: CDR1 SGHTA, CDR2 FQGNSA. Trimming stripped 3 bases from V and 4 bases from J, with 3 bases between. The CDR3 DNA is TGTGCCAGCAGCTTCCTCACTGAAGCTTTCTTT. This sequence encodes CASSFLTEAFF.

The chain carries TRBV2 and TRBJ2-2, with no clear D. Germline lookup yields CDR1 SNHLY and CDR2 FYNNEI. The V end lost 4 bases, the J end lost 0 bases, and 9 bases lay between the germline ends. The CDR3 loop spans 15 amino acids. CDR3: CASSVGRPNTGELFF. The CDR3 nucleotides are TGTGCCAGCAGTGTAGGACGGCCGAACACCGGGGAGCTGTTTTTT.

The rearrangement uses TRBV5-1 and TRBJ2-4, with D uncertain. The CDR3 spans 13 residues. Per germline, CDR1 SGHRS and CDR2 YFSETQ. Trimming shortened V by 0 bases and J by 8 bases, and 9 bases separated the two germline ends. The CDR3 reads CASSLDLIDIQYF. The CDR3 DNA follows: TGCGCCAGCAGCTTGGACCTCATAGACATTCAGTACTTC.

The V gene is TRBV30, the J gene TRBJ1-1; D possibly corresponds to TRBD1 (5 bases). The germline V gene encodes CDR1 GTSNPN and CDR2 SVGIG (reference sequence). With 0 bases removed from V and 3 bases from J, the gap between germline ends came to 17 bases. CDR3 length: 16 residues. DNA for the CDR3: TGTGCCTGGAGTGTACCGCTGGGACGGGAGGACACTGAAGCTTTCTTT. This translates into CAWSVPLGREDTEAFF.

The V and J genes are TRBV30 and TRBJ1-6, with no clear D. Germline V gives CDR1 GTSNPN, CDR2 SVGIG (reference sequence). The CDR3 covers 16 residues. Trimming stripped 0 bases from V and 7 bases from J, with 16 bases between. The CDR3 sequence: CAWSVPRSNSNSPLHF. CDR3 coding DNA: TGTGCCTGGAGTGTACCCCGGTCGAACAGCAATTCACCCCTCCACTTT.

The gene calls are TRBV5-6 and TRBJ1-6; TRBD1 agrees at 9 bases. The germline V gene encodes CDR1 SGHDT and CDR2 YYEEEE. The junction had 8 bases not matched to a gene; V was cut back by 4 bases and J by 9 bases. This CDR3 is built from 15 residues. The CDR3 region has the DNA TGTGCCAGCAGCCCCCAGGACAGGGGTACTTCACCCCTCCACTTT. The encoded protein is CASSPQDRGTSPLHF.

This chain joins TRBV25-1 and TRBJ1-6; possibly TRBD1 for D (6 bases). CDR1 MGHDK and CDR2 SYGVNS come from the germline V gene. The CDR3 contains 15 residues. V was cut by 1 base and J by 7 bases, with 11 bases left in between. CDR3: CASSELAGANSPLHF. In DNA form, the CDR3 reads TGTGCCAGCAGTGAATTGGCAGGGGCGAATTCACCCCTCCACTTT. Together with reference TRBV25-1 and TRBJ1-6, the CDR3 gives the full variable domain: EADIYQTPRYLVIGTGKKITLECSQTMGHDKMYWYQQDPGMELHLIHYSYGVNSTEKGDLSSESTVSRIRTEHFPLTLESARPSHTSQYLCASSELAGANSPLHFGNGTRLTVT.

This chain joins TRBV5-1 and TRBJ2-5; 8 nucleotides align to TRBD1. Germline lookup yields CDR1 SGHRS and CDR2 YFSETQ. Germline trimming cut 3 bases from V and 5 bases from J; bases unmatched to any gene: 12. The length of the CDR3 is 16 residues. CDR3 sequence: CASSWGTAGGAETQYF. In DNA form, the CDR3 reads TGCGCCAGCAGCTGGGGTACCGCAGGGGGCGCCGAGACCCAGTACTTC.

The chain recombines TRBV19 with TRBJ1-2; D not resolved. V lost 3 bases and J 2 bases, leaving 4 bases between the germline ends. Germline loops: CDR1 LNHDA, CDR2 SQIVND (reference sequence). The CDR3 runs 12 residues. The CDR3 bases are TGTGCCAGTAGTATTCGGAACTATGGCTACACCTTC. The encoded protein is CASSIRNYGYTF.

The chain couples TRBV7-9 to TRBJ1-4; 8 bases map to TRBD1. This CDR3 region has 14 residues. From germline, CDR1 is SEHNR and CDR2 FQNEAQ (reference sequence). V shed 4 bases and J 10 bases; nucleotides not matched to a gene: 8. Here the CDR3 reads CASSSTGEARKLFF. The CDR3 region has the DNA TGTGCCAGCAGCTCGACAGGGGAGGCTAGAAAACTGTTTTTT.